The T cell receptor beta chain described here comes from a study of blood T cell repertoires in COVID-19. Here immunoSEQ multiplex PCR was the method, and the copy in TCRdb shows in-frame clones only, minus some. The table shows around 60,000 clones, with roughly 72% occurring only once. This clone was observed a few times. Between the trimmed V and J ends, which lost 1 base and 3 bases, there was a span of 12 bases. The CDR3 length is 15 residues. In germline, CDR1 is SEHNR, CDR2 FQNEAQ (reference sequence). This clonotype originated in an older woman with COVID-19, enrolled during active disease. The V call is TRBV7-9, the J call TRBJ1-2; D remains unclear. The sequencing sample was made of peripheral blood. The CDR3 DNA is TGTGCCAGCAGCTTAGGGCGGGGTAGCCACTATGGCTACACCTTC. Translating gives CASSLGRGSHYGYTF.